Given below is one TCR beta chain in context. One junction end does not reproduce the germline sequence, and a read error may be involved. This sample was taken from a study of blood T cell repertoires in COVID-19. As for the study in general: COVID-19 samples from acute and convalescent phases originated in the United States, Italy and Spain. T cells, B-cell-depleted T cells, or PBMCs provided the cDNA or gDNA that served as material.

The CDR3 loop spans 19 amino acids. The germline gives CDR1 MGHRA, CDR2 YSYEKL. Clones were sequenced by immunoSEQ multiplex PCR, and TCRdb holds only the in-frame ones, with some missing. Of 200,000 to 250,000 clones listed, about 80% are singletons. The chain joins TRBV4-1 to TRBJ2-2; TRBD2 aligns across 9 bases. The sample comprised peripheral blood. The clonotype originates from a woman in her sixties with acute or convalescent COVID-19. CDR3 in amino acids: CARSPIRGGARRGGGELFF. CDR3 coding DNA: TGCGCCCGCAGCCCCATTCGCGGGGGGGCCCGCCGGGGGGGCGGGGAGCTGTTTTTT.